The TCR beta chain under discussion was sequenced for a study of Ad26.COV2.S vaccination and SARS-CoV-2 variants. As for the study in general: Recipients of Ad26.COV2.S got it intramuscularly, once or twice 56 days apart.

Assay used: immunoSEQ multiplex PCR; TCRdb lists only in-frame clones, some missing. The sample gives a few hundred thousand clones, roughly 89% of which show up once; about 2.7% is in the top ten. Trimming removed 0 bases from V and 2 bases from J; junction bases left unmatched: 3. Germline V gene sequence: CDR1 GTSNPN, CDR2 SVGIG (reference sequence). The CDR3 totals 15 residues. Indicated treatment: 15 to 20 received Ad26.COV2.S at low or high dose, single or two shots; 5 received placebo; per-sample allocation not given. Samples analyzed were those drawn on day 63 after the first vaccine or placebo injection. Donation was by an adult aged 18-55 years who was in Boston.

The chain couples TRBV30 to TRBJ2-2, with 7 bases fitting TRBD2. The material sequenced was peripheral blood, taken in a trial of Ad26.COV2.S vaccine versus placebo. The sequence came from a person aged 18 to 59 who received the Ad26.COV2.S COVID-19 vaccine or a placebo. The chain's CDR3 is CAWSVGGSNTGELFF. The CDR3 DNA reads TGTGCCTGGAGTGTGGGGGGGAGTAACACCGGGGAGCTGTTTTTT.